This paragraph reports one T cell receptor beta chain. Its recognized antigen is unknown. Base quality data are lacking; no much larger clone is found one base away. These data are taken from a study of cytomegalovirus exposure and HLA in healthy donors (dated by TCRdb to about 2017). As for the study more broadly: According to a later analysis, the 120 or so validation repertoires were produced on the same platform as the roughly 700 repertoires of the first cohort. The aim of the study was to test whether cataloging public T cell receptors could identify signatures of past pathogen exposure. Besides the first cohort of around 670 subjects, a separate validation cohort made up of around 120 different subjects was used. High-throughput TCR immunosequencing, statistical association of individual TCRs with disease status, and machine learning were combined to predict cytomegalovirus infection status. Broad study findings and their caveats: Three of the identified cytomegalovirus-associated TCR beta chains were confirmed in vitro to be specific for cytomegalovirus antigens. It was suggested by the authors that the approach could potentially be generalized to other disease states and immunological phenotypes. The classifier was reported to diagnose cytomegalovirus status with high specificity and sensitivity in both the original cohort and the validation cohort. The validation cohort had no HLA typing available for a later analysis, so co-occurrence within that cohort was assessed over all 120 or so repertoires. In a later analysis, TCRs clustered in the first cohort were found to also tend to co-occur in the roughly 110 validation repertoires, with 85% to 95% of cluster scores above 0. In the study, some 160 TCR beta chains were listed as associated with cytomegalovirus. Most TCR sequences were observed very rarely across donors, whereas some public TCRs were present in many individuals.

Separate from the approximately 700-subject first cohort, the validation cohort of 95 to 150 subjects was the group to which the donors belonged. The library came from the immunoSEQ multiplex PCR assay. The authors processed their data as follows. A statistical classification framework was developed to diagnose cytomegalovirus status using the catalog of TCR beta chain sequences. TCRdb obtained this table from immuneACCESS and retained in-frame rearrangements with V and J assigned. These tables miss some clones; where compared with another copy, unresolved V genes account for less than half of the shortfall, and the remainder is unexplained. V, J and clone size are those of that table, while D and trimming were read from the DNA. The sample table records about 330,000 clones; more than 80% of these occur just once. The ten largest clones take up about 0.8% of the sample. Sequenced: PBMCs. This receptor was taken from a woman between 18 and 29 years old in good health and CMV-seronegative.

The CDR3 region reads CASSVTYEAAYEQYF. The sequence in DNA is TGTGCCAGCAGTGTAACCTACGAGGCAGCCTACGAGCAGTACTTC. In this chain, TRBV2 is recombined with TRBJ2-7, with an unclear D gene assignment. V and J lose 4 bases and 2 bases, and a span of 15 bases separates them. From its cysteine to its phenylalanine, the CDR3 spans 15 amino acids. The CDR3 DNA has 45 bases and is translated from base 1. Via the germline V gene, CDR1 is SNHLY and CDR2 FYNNEI.